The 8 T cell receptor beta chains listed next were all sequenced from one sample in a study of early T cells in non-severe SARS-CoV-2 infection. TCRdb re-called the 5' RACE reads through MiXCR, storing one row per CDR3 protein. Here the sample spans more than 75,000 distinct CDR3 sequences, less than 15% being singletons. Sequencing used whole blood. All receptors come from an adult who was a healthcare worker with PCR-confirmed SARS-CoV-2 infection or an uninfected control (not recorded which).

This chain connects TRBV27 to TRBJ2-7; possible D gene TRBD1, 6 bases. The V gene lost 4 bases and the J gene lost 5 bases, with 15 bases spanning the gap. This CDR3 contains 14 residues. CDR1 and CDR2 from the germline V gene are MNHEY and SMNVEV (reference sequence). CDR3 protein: CASSSRTDIDEQYF. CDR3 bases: TGTGCCAGCAGTTCCCGGACAGATATCGACGAGCAGTACTTC.

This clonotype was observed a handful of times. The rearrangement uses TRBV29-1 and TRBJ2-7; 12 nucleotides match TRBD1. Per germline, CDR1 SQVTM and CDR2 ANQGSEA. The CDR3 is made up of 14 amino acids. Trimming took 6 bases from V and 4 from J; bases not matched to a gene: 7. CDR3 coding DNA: TGCAGCGTAGGGACAGGGGGCGCAAGGTACGAGCAGTACTTC. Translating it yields CSVGTGGARYEQYF.

CDR3 amino acids: CASSLLYYGYTF. The CDR3, as DNA: TGTGCCAGCAGTTTACTCTACTATGGCTACACCTTC. V is TRBV28 and J is TRBJ1-2, with D hard to call. Germline V gene lookup returns CDR1 MDHEN and CDR2 SYDVKM. The length of the CDR3 is 12 residues. V dropped 2 bases and J dropped 3 bases, with 4 bases sitting between them.

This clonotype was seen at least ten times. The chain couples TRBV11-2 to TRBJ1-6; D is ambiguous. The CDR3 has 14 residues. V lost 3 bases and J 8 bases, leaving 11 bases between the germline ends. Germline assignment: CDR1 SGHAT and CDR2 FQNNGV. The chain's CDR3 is CASSFRRLDSPLHF. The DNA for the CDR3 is TGTGCCAGCAGCTTTCGACGGTTAGATTCACCCCTCCACTTT.

The CDR3 loop is CSVVSGGEFGYTF. The CDR3, as DNA: TGCAGCGTTGTTTCCGGGGGGGAATTTGGCTACACCTTC. The chain carries TRBV29-1 and TRBJ1-2; D possibly corresponds to TRBD1 (5 bases). The germline gives CDR1 SQVTM, CDR2 ANQGSEA. The CDR3 loop spans 13 amino acids. V gave up 4 bases and J gave up 7 bases, with 16 bases separating them.

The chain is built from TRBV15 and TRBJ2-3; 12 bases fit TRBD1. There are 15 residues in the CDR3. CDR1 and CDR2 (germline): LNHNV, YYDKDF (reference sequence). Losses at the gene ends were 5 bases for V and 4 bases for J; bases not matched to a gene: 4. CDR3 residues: CATSGGQGAADTQYF. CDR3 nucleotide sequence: TGTGCCACCAGCGGGGGACAGGGGGCGGCAGATACGCAGTATTTT.

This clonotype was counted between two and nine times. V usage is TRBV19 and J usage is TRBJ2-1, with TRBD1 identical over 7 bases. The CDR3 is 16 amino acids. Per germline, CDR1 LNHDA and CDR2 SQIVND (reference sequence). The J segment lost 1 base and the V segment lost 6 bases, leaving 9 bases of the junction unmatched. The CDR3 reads CASRTNYRGSYNEQFF. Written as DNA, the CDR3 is TGTGCCAGTAGAACAAATTACAGGGGATCCTACAATGAGCAGTTCTTC.

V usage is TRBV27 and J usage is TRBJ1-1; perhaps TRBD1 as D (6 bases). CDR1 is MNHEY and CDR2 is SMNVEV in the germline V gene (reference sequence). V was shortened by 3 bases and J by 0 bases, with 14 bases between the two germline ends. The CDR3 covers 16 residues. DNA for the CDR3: TGTGCCAGCAGTTTCGCTTTAGGGGGGCTGAACACTGAAGCTTTCTTT. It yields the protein CASSFALGGLNTEAFF.